The 25 T cell receptor beta chains below all came from one sample that was sequenced in a study of T cells after yellow fever vaccination. TCRdb recomputed calls from the 5' RACE reads with MiXCR, one row per CDR3 protein. The sample holds hundreds of thousands of distinct CDR3 sequences; about 12% are singletons and the top ten take under 15%. The sequencing used PBMCs, collected on the day of the yellow fever booster vaccination. These receptors were taken from a young man who received the YFV17D yellow fever vaccine.

This clonotype was counted once. This rearrangement joins TRBV7-2 to TRBJ2-7; TRBD2 matches at 8 bases. V was clipped by 7 bases and J by 1 base; unmatched bases: 6. Germline CDR1 reads SGHTA; CDR2 reads FQGNSA. This CDR3 is 14 amino acids long. CDR3 region: CASNGGGSSYEQYF. In DNA form, the CDR3 reads TGTGCCAGCAACGGGGGGGGGAGTTCCTACGAGCAGTACTTC.

The chain links TRBV30 to TRBJ2-3; possibly TRBD1 or TRBD2 for D (5 bases each). In germline, CDR1 is GTSNPN, CDR2 SVGIG (reference sequence). Trimming stripped 0 bases from V and 8 bases from J, with 12 bases between. CDR3 length: 13 amino acids. CDR3 sequence: CAWSVQESGTQYF. CDR3 sequence (DNA): TGTGCCTGGAGTGTACAGGAGAGCGGTACGCAGTATTTT.

There are a few counts of this clonotype. The chain carries TRBV29-1 and TRBJ1-1, with D perhaps TRBD1 (5 bases). Germline V gives CDR1 SQVTM, CDR2 ANQGSEA. The CDR3 consists of 12 residues. V lost 7 bases and J lost 5, with 14 bases in between. The CDR3 here is CSALTGGTEAFF. The DNA for the CDR3 is TGCAGCGCCTTAACGGGGGGTACTGAAGCTTTCTTT.

The chain links TRBV28 to TRBJ2-7; 8 positions agree with TRBD1. The CDR3 totals 13 residues. The germline gives CDR1 MDHEN, CDR2 SYDVKM. J lost 6 bases, V lost 6 bases, and 7 bases had no gene match. The CDR3 nucleotides read TGTGCCAGCAGGTCAATACAGGGGGGCGAGCAGTACTTC. It translates to CASRSIQGGEQYF.

This clonotype appeared a few times. The chain couples TRBV20-1 to TRBJ1-1, with D uncertain. The CDR3 is made up of 11 amino acids. From germline, CDR1 is DFQATT and CDR2 SNEGSKA (reference sequence). Trimming stripped 1 base from V and 5 bases from J, with 5 bases between. Here the CDR3 reads CSARVRTEAFF. Here the CDR3 DNA reads TGCAGTGCTAGAGTTCGGACTGAAGCTTTCTTT.

The DNA of the CDR3 is TGCAGTGCCCCCGACTCCGGACGGGCCAACGTCCTGACTTTC. It specifies CSAPDSGRANVLTF. The chain uses TRBV20-1 and TRBJ2-6; D unclear. The CDR3 totals 14 residues. The germline V gene has CDR1 DFQATT and CDR2 SNEGSKA (reference sequence). Between the trimmed V and J ends, which lost 6 bases and 5 bases, there was a span of 14 bases.

CDR3 sequence (DNA): TGTGCCAGCAGCCAAGTTCGAGGCCAGCCCCAGCATTTT. Translating gives CASSQVRGQPQHF. The V call is TRBV3-1, the J call TRBJ1-5; D is unclear. With 1 base removed from V and 7 bases from J, the gap between germline ends came to 8 bases. The CDR3 is 13 amino acids. Per the germline V gene, CDR1 is LGHDT and CDR2 is YNNKEL (reference sequence).

In this sample, this clonotype turned up a few times. For the CDR3, the DNA is TGTGCCAGCTCACCACCGAGTCTGGGGTATGGCTACACCTTC. It encodes CASSPPSLGYGYTF. This chain connects TRBV18 to TRBJ1-2, with no clear D. Deletions cut 0 bases from V and 5 bases from J, with 10 bases between. CDR3 length: 14 residues. Germline V gives CDR1 KGHSH, CDR2 LQKENI. Together with reference TRBV18 and TRBJ1-2, the CDR3 gives the full variable domain: NAGVMQNPRHLVRRRGQEARLRCSPMKGHSHVYWYRQLPEEGLKFMVYLQKENIIDESGMPKERFSAEFPKEGPSILRIQQVVRGDSAAYFCASSPPSLGYGYTFGSGTRLTVV.

V and J are TRBV21-1 and TRBJ1-1; TRBD1 is the table's D call, not checked against the DNA. TRBV21-1 is marked as a pseudogene. CDR3 length equals 14 residues. DNA for the CDR3: TGTGCCAGCAGCAAGGGGGGGGGCGACACTGAAGCTTTCTTT. It encodes CASSKGGGDTEAFF.

The J gene is TRBJ2-2, the V gene TRBV5-5; D is unresolved. This CDR3 has 15 amino acids. V lost 2 bases, J lost 1 base, and 9 bases lay in between. Germline CDR1 and CDR2: SGHKS and YYEKEE (reference sequence). This CDR3 reads CASSFRILNTGELFF. In nucleotides, the CDR3 is TGTGCCAGCAGCTTCAGAATCTTGAACACCGGGGAGCTGTTTTTT.

V is TRBV4-3 and J is TRBJ2-7; possible D gene TRBD1, 5 bases. Germline CDR1 reads LGHNA; CDR2 reads YSLEER. The V gene lost 4 bases and the J gene lost 0 bases, with 13 bases spanning the gap. CDR3 length: 15 residues. The CDR3: CASSLSQDLSYEQYF. CDR3 nucleotides: TGCGCCAGCAGCCTTTCACAGGACCTCTCCTACGAGCAGTACTTC.

This clonotype was counted only a few times. The chain employs TRBV12-3 or TRBV12-4 and TRBJ2-7; TRBD2 matches 11 bases. The CDR3 extends over 16 amino acids. Germline trimming cut 5 bases from V and 10 bases from J; bases unmatched to any gene: 16. CDR3 DNA sequence: TGTGCCAGCAGTCCCCCCGGGGGACTAGCGGTCCCGCGTCAGTACTTC. Its translation is CASSPPGGLAVPRQYF.

This clonotype has more than one count but fewer than ten. This chain uses TRBV6-2 or TRBV6-3 with TRBJ2-3, with TRBD2 as a possible D gene (6 bases). Trimming removed 4 bases from V and 6 bases from J, with 14 bases in between. The CDR3 has 14 residues. CDR1 and CDR2 (germline): MNHEY, SVGEGT. The CDR3 reads CASSSGAPVDTQYF. DNA for the CDR3: TGTGCCAGCAGTTCGGGAGCCCCGGTGGATACGCAGTATTTT.

The chain has TRBV5-5 and TRBJ2-7; 8 nucleotides line up with TRBD1. Germline CDR1 SGHKS, CDR2 YYEKEE (reference sequence). This CDR3 has 16 residues. Trimming at V came to 3 bases and at J to 2 bases, leaving 10 bases not matched to a gene. This CDR3 reads CASSSVAGGQTYEQYF. The CDR3 coding sequence is TGTGCCAGCAGCTCGGTGGCAGGGGGCCAGACCTACGAGCAGTACTTC.

V usage is TRBV7-8 and J usage is TRBJ2-5; TRBD2 matches at 9 bases. J was trimmed by 2 bases and V by 4 bases; bases with no gene match: 5. The CDR3 extends over 15 amino acids. CDR1 SGHVS and CDR2 FQNEAQ come from the germline V gene. The CDR3 sequence: CASSSSGKGQETQYF. CDR3 coding DNA: TGTGCCAGCAGCTCTAGCGGGAAGGGGCAAGAGACCCAGTACTTC. The whole variable domain, filled in from reference TRBV7-8 and TRBJ2-5, reads GAGVSQSPRYKVAKRGQDVALRCDPISGHVSLFWYQQALGQGPEFLTYFQNEAQLDKSGLPSDRFFAERPEGSVSTLKIQRTQQEDSAVYLCASSSSGKGQETQYFGPGTRLLVL.

The CDR3 coding sequence is TGTGCCAGCTCTCCAGAACACCCTGCCACTTTTGGGGCCAACGTCCTGACTTTC. It codes for CASSPEHPATFGANVLTF. The chain couples TRBV6-2 or TRBV6-3 to TRBJ2-6; D not certain. The V gene's germline CDR1 is MNHEY and CDR2 SVGEGT. The CDR3 contains 18 residues. V was trimmed by 8 bases and J by 3 bases, leaving 23 bases between them.

The V call is TRBV12-3 or TRBV12-4, the J call TRBJ2-3, with a possible D match to TRBD2 (6 bases). Trimming pared 3 bases from V and 4 bases from J, leaving 11 bases between. There are 14 residues in the CDR3. The CDR3 coding sequence is TGTGCCAGCAGTTTCGGGGGAGGCGCAGATACGCAGTATTTT. It codes for CASSFGGGADTQYF.

The V call is TRBV2, the J call TRBJ1-2; 9 positions match TRBD1. CDR1 and CDR2 from the germline V gene are SNHLY and FYNNEI. This CDR3 spans 13 amino acids. V lost 10 bases to trimming and J lost 5 bases; unmatched junction nucleotides: 8. The CDR3 DNA reads TGTGCCATCGCCCCGGGACAGGGTTATGGCTACACCTTC. Translated: CAIAPGQGYGYTF.

Ten or more counts support this clonotype. The chain is built from TRBV18 and TRBJ2-6; D remains ambiguous. The CDR3 contains 15 residues. In germline, CDR1 is KGHSH, CDR2 LQKENI. The V end was cut by 2 bases, the J end by 2 bases, with 7 bases between. The CDR3 bases are TGTGCCAGCTCACCAGGAGTAACTGGGGCCAACGTCCTGACTTTC. Protein product: CASSPGVTGANVLTF.

V and J are TRBV6-5 and TRBJ2-5, with unresolved D. This CDR3 spans 14 amino acids. Per the germline V gene, CDR1 is MNHEY and CDR2 is SVGAGI. Trimming took 0 bases from V and 2 from J, leaving 7 bases between them. The CDR3 bases are TGTGCCAGCAGTTACTCATCCCTACAAGAGACCCAGTACTTC. Residues: CASSYSSLQETQYF.

This clonotype was detected a few times. The rearrangement uses TRBV7-2 and TRBJ2-2, with a tentative D call TRBD2 (5 bases). V was trimmed by 5 bases and J by 5 bases, leaving 12 bases between them. Germline lookup yields CDR1 SGHTA and CDR2 FQGNSA. The CDR3 consists of 14 residues. CDR3 nucleotides: TGTGCCAGCAGCCAGAGCGGAGTAACCGGGGAGCTGTTTTTT. Translated: CASSQSGVTGELFF.

This clonotype has at least ten counts. The genes are TRBV7-9 and TRBJ1-4; a possible D gene is TRBD1 (5 bases). The germline CDR1 and CDR2 sequences are SEHNR and FQNEAQ (reference sequence). With 0 bases removed from V and 7 bases from J, the gap between germline ends came to 12 bases. The CDR3 consists of 15 residues. The CDR3 DNA is TGTGCCAGCAGCTTAGCGGTCGGGGGAAGTGAAAAACTGTTTTTT. Amino acid sequence: CASSLAVGGSEKLFF.

J is TRBJ2-1 and V is TRBV12-3 or TRBV12-4, with 9 bases lining up with TRBD2. This CDR3 comprises 15 residues. V gave up 8 bases and J gave up 5 bases; unmatched junction bases: 10. This chain's CDR3 is CASRKEASGNNEQFF. The DNA of the CDR3 is TGTGCCAGCCGCAAGGAGGCTAGCGGGAACAATGAGCAGTTCTTC.

The chain links TRBV18 to TRBJ2-7, with 8 bases identical to TRBD2. CDR3 length: 14 residues. Germline V gives CDR1 KGHSH, CDR2 LQKENI. Trimming cost V 3 bases and J 3 bases; bases outside gene matches: 4. CDR3 bases: TGTGCCAGCTCACCCCGGGGACTAGACTACGAGCAGTACTTC. Its translation: CASSPRGLDYEQYF.

This clonotype was observed a few times. The chain links TRBV24-1 to TRBJ2-7, with no clear D. V was clipped by 4 bases and J by 0 bases, with 9 bases between them. Per germline, CDR1 KGHDR and CDR2 SFDVKD. This CDR3 comprises 14 residues. The chain's CDR3 is CATSDARSSYEQYF. For the CDR3, the DNA is TGTGCCACCAGTGACGCCCGGAGCTCCTACGAGCAGTACTTC.